Listed below are T cell receptor beta chains from one sample, sequenced in a study of OX40 agonist ivuxolimab in advanced cancers. The protocol was immunoSEQ multiplex PCR, while the TCRdb copy is restricted to in-frame clones and leaves out a portion. Here the sample spans about 78,000 clones, 85% to 95% being singletons. The sample consisted of CD4+ or CD8+ T cells sorted from blood, taken in a trial of the OX40 agonist ivuxolimab. These receptors were obtained from an adult with an advanced solid tumor such as melanoma, head and neck, liver or kidney cancer. The CDR3 runs from the conserved cysteine through the conserved F or W. Fields, in order: CDR3 DNA, CDR3 protein, clone size, V gene, J gene, D gene. D genes are given only for firm matches. Expanded clones get a size class; other rows say once, few or many, or leave the size out.

TGTGCCAGCAGCCCGGACAGGGCTTACTATGGCTACACCTTC	CASSPDRAYYGYTF	-	TRBV14	TRBJ1-2	TRBD1
TGTGCCTGGGGCCTGCGGTTACGCCAGACCCAGTACTTC	CAWGLRLRQTQYF	-	TRBV30	TRBJ2-5	-
TGTGCCAGCAGCTTGACAGCTAACTATGGCTACACCTTC	CASSLTANYGYTF	few	TRBV6-4	TRBJ1-2	-
TGCGCCAGCAGCGCCGGACTAGCGGGGGGACTCACAGATACGCAGTATTTT	CASSAGLAGGLTDTQYF	-	TRBV5-1	TRBJ2-3	TRBD2
TGTGCCTGGATGGTGGCAGTATACAATGAGCAGTTCTTC	CAWMVAVYNEQFF	-	TRBV30	TRBJ2-1	-
TGTGCCAGCAGTTCCCCGGACAGGGGGAACACTGAAGCTTTCTTT	CASSSPDRGNTEAFF	-	TRBV28	TRBJ1-1	TRBD1
TGTGCCAGCAGCTTAGCGCGTTCTAGCGGGGGCCAAGAGACCCAGTACTTC	CASSLARSSGGQETQYF	-	TRBV7-2	TRBJ2-5	TRBD2
TGTGCCAGCAGCAATGGGTCGGGGGGCTACAATGAGCAGTTCTTC	CASSNGSGGYNEQFF	-	TRBV21-1	TRBJ2-1	-
TGTGCTAGCACAACCGACAGATCCACCGGGGAGCTGTTTTTT	CASTTDRSTGELFF	-	TRBV7-7	TRBJ2-2	-
TGTGCCAGCAGCCGAATTACTAGAGGAGAGACCCAGTACTTC	CASSRITRGETQYF	-	TRBV11-2	TRBJ2-5	-
TGTGCCAGCAGTCCCACCCCACCCGGCCAACTAAGGGACGCTCAAGATGGCTACACCTTC	CASSPTPPGQLRDAQDGYTF	-	TRBV27	TRBJ1-2	-